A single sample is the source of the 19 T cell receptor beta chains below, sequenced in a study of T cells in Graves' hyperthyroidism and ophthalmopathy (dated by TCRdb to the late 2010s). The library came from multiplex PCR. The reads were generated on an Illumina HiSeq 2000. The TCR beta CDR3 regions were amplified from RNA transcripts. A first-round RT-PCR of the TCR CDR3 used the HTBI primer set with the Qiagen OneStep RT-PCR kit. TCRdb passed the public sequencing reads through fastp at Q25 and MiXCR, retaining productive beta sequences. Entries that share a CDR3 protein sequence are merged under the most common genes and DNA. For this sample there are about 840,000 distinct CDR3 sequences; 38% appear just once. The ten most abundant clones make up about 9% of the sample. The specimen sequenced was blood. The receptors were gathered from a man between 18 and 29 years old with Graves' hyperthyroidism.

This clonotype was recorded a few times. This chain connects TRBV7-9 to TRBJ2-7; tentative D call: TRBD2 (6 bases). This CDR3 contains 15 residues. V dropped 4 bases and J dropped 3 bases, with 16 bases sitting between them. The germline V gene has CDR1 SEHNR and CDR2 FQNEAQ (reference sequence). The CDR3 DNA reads TGTGCCAGCAGCTCCGAGGGACTGGGGGTCTACGAGCAGTACTTC. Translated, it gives CASSSEGLGVYEQYF. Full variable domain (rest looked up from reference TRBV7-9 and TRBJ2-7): DTGVSQNPRHKITKRGQNVTFRCDPISEHNRLYWYRQTLGQGPEFLTYFQNEAQLEKSRLLSDRFSAERPKGSFSTLEIQRTEQGDSAMYLCASSSEGLGVYEQYFGPGTRLTVT.

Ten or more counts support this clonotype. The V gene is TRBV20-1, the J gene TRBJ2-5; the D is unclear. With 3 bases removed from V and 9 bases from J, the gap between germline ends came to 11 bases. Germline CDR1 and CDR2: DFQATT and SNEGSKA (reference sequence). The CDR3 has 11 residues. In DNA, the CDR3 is TGCAGTGCTAGCCCTCCTGGAGCCCAGTACTTC. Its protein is CSASPPGAQYF.

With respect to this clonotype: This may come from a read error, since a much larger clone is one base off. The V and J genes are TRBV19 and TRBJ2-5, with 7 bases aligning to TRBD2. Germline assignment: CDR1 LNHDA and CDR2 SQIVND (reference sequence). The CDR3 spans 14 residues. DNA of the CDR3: TGTGTCAGTAGCGGCGGAGCGGGAAAAGAGACCCAGTACTTC. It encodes CVSSGGAGKETQYF.

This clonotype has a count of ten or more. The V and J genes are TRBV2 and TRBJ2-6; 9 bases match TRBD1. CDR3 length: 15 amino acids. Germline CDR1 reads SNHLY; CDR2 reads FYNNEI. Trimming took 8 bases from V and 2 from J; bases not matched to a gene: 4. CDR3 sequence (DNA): TGTGCCAGCGAGACAGGGGGGGCTGGGGCCAACGTCCTGACTTTC. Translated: CASETGGAGANVLTF. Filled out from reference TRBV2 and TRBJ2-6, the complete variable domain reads EPEVTQTPSHQVTQMGQEVILRCVPISNHLYFYWYRQILGQKVEFLVSFYNNEISEKSEIFDDQFSVERPDGSNFTLKIRSTKLEDSAMYFCASETGGAGANVLTFGAGSRLTVL.

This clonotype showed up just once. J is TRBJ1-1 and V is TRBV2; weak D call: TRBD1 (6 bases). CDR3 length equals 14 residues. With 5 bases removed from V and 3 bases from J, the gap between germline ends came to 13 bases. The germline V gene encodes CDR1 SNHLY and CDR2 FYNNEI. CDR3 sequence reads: CASSYSQGYTEAFF. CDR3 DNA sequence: TGTGCCAGCAGTTACTCACAGGGTTACACTGAAGCTTTCTTT.

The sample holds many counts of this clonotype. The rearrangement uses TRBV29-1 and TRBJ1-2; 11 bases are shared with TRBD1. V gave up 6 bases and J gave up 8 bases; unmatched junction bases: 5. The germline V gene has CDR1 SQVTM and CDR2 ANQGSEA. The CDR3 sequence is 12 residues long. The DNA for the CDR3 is TGCAGCGTGGACAGGGGGCTAGGAGGCTACACCTTC. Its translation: CSVDRGLGGYTF.

The CDR3 DNA is TGTGCCAGCAGCTTAGACAGCTACTCCTACGAGCAGTACTTC. Translating gives CASSLDSYSYEQYF. The chain couples TRBV7-2 to TRBJ2-7; D call uncertain. The CDR3 spans 14 residues. CDR1 is SGHTA and CDR2 is FQGNSA in the germline V gene. Trimming took 1 base from V and 0 from J, leaving 7 bases between them.

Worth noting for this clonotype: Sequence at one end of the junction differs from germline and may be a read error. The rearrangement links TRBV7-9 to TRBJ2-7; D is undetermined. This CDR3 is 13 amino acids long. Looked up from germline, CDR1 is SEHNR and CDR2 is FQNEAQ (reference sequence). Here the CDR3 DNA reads TGTGCCAGCAGTTCCACGACTGTCTACGAGCAGAACTTC. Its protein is CASSSTTVYEQNF.

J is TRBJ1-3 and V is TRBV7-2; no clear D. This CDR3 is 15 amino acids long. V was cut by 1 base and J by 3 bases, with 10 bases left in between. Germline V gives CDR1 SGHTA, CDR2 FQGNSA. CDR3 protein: CASSLEGFDGNTIYF. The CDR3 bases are TGTGCCAGCAGCTTAGAGGGATTTGATGGAAACACCATATATTTT. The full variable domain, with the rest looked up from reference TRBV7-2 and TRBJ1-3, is GAGVSQSPSNKVTEKGKDVELRCDPISGHTALYWYRQSLGQGLEFLIYFQGNSAPDKSGLPSDRFSAERTGGSVSTLTIQRTQQEDSAVYLCASSLEGFDGNTIYFGEGSWLTVV.

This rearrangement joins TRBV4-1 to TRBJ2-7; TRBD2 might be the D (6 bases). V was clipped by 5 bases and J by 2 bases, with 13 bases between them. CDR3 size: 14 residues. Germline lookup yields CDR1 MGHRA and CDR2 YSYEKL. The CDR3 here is CASSGGLAPYEQYF. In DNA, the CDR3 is TGCGCCAGCAGCGGGGGACTGGCACCCTACGAGCAGTACTTC.

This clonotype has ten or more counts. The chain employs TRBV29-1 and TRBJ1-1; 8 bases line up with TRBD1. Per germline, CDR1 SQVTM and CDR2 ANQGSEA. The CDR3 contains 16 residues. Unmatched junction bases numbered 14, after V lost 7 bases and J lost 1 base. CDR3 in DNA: TGCAGCGCCGCCACCCAGGGGGCGCGACAGAACACTGAAGCTTTCTTT. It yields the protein CSAATQGARQNTEAFF. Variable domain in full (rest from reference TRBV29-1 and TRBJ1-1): SAVISQKPSRDICQRGTSLTIQCQVDSQVTMMFWYRQQPGQSLTLIATANQGSEATYESGFVIDKFPISRPNLTFSTLTVSNMSPEDSSIYLCSAATQGARQNTEAFFGQGTRLTVV.

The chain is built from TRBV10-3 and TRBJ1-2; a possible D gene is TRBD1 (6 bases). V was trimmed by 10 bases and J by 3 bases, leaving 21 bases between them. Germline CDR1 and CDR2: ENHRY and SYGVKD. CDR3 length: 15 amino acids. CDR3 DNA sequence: TGTGCCACTATCAAGGGGGGGGGGTTGGACTATGGCTACACCTTC. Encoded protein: CATIKGGGLDYGYTF.

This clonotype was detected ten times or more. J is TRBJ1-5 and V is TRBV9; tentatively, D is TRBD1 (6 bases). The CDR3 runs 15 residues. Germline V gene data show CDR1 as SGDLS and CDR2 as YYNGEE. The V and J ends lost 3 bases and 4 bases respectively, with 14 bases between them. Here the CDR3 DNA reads TGTGCCAGCAGCGGGGGGGCAGGGTGGAATCAGCCCCAGCATTTT. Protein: CASSGGAGWNQPQHF.

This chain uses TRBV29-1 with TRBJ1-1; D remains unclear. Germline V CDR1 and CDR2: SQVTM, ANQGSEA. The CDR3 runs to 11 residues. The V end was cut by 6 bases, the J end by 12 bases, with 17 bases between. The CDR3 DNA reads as TGCAGCGTGGACCATCTAGCGGGATCTTTCTTT. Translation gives CSVDHLAGSFF. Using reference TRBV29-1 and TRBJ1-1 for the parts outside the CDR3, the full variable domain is SAVISQKPSRDICQRGTSLTIQCQVDSQVTMMFWYRQQPGQSLTLIATANQGSEATYESGFVIDKFPISRPNLTFSTLTVSNMSPEDSSIYLCSVDHLAGSFFGQGTRLTVV.

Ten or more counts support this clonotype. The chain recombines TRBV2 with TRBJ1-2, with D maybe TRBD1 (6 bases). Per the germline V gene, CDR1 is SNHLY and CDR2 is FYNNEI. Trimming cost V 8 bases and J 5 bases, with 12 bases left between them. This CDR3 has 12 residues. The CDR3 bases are TGTGCCAGCTTCGCAGGGGTGTATGGCTACACCTTC. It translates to CASFAGVYGYTF.

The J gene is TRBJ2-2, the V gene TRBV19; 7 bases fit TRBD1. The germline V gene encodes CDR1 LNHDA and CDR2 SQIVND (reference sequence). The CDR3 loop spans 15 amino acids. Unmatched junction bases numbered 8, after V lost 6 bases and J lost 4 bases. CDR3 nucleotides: TGTGCCAGTAGCGGGACAGCATGGAGCACCGGGGAGCTGTTTTTT. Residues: CASSGTAWSTGELFF.

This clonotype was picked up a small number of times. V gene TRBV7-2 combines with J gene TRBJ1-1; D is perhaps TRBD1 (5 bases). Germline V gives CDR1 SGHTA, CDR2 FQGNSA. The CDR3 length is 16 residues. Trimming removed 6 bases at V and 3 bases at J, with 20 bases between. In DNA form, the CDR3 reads TGTGCCAGCAGGCAAAATAGGGGCGGGGGGGACACTGAAGCTTTCTTT. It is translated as CASRQNRGGGDTEAFF.

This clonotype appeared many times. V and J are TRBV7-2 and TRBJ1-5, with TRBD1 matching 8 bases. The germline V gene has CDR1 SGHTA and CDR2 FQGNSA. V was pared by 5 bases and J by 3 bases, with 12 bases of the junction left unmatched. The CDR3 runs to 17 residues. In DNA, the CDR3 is TGTGCCAGCAGCCCAGATCGGTCCAGGGGGCTCAATCAGCCCCAGCATTTT. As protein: CASSPDRSRGLNQPQHF.

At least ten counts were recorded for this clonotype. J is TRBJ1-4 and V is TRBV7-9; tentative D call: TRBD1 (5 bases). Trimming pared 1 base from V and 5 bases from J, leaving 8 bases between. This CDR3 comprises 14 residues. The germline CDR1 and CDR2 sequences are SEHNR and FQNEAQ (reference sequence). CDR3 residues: CASSLDRLNEKLFF. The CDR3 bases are TGTGCCAGCAGCTTAGACAGGCTCAATGAAAAACTGTTTTTT.